This T cell receptor beta chain was sequenced in a study of shared clonotypes between healthy human individuals. Whole-study results and caveats: Limitation of the genetic and exposure-history diversity represented came from the few donors.

The healthy adult donors were HIV-negative and reported no recent acute infections or vaccinations. In the case of this clone: Its antigen remains unidentified.

Deep-level settings were used for running the assay. Sequencing was performed on unsorted PBMC DNA using ten immunoSEQ deep assay plates. Produced via immunoSEQ multiplex PCR; TCRdb's table is partial and in-frame only. The repertoire includes about half a million clones, 79% of them detected once, and roughly 13% sits in the top ten. J was trimmed by 1 base and V by 2 bases; bases with no gene match: 2. CDR1 and CDR2 from the germline V gene are GTSNPN and SVGIG (reference sequence). The CDR3 has 14 residues. The receptor comes from a woman in her 40s in good health. Some clones in this sample may be carry-over from other donors' samples. This chain connects TRBV30 to TRBJ1-3; TRBD1 matches at 7 bases. The sample taken for sequencing was PBMCs. The CDR3 DNA is TGTGCCTGGAGTCACAGGGGATCTGGAAACACCATATATTTT. This sequence encodes CAWSHRGSGNTIYF. Filled out from reference TRBV30 and TRBJ1-3, the complete variable domain reads SQTIHQWPATLVQPVGSPLSLECTVEGTSNPNLYWYRQAAGRGLQLLFYSVGIGQISSEVPQNLSASRPQDRQFILSSKKLLLSDSGFYLCAWSHRGSGNTIYFGEGSWLTVV.